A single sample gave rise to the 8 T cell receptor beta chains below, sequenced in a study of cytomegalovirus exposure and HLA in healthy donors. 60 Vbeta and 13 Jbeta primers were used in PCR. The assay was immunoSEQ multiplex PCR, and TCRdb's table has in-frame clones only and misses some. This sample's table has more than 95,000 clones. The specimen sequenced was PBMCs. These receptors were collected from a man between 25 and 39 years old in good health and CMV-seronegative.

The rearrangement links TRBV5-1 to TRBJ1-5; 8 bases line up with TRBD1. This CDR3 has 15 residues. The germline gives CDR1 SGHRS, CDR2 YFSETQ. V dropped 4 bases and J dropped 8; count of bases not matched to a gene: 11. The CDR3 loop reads CASSPEAGGLEPQHF. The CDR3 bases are TGCGCCAGCAGCCCGGAAGCAGGGGGCTTAGAGCCCCAGCATTTT.

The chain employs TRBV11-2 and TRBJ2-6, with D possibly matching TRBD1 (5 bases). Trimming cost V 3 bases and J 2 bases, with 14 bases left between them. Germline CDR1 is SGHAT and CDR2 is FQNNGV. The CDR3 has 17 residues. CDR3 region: CASSFRMAGPGANVLTF. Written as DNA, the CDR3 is TGTGCCAGCAGCTTTCGAATGGCAGGGCCTGGGGCCAACGTCCTGACTTTC. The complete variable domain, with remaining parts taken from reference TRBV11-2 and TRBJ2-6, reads EAGVAQSPRYKIIEKRQSVAFWCNPISGHATLYWYQQILGQGPKLLIQFQNNGVVDDSQLPKDRFSAERLKGVDSTLKIQPAKLEDSAVYLCASSFRMAGPGANVLTFGAGSRLTVL.

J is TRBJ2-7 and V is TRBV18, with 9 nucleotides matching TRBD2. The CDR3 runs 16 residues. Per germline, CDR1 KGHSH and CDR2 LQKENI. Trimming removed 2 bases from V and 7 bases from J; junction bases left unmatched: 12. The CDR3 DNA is TGTGCCAGCTCACCAGGGGAAGCGGGAGGACAGAGGGAGCAGTACTTC. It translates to CASSPGEAGGQREQYF.

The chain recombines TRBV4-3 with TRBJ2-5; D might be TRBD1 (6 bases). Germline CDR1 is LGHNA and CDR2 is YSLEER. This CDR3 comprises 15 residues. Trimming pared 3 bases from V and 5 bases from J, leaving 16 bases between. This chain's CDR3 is CASSHDLTGLETQYF. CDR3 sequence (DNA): TGCGCCAGCAGCCACGACCTCACAGGGCTGGAGACCCAGTACTTC.

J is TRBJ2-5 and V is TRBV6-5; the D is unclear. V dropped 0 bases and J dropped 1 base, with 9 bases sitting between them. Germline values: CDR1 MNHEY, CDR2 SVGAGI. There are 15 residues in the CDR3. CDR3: CASSYSTWPQETQYF. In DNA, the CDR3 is TGTGCCAGCAGTTACTCGACATGGCCCCAAGAGACCCAGTACTTC.

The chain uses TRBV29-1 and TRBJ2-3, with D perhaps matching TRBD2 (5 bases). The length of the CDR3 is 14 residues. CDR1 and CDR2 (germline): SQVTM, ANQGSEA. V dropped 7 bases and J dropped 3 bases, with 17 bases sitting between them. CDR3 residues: CSDGIGGGTDTQYF. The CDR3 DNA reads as TGCAGCGACGGGATAGGAGGAGGAACAGATACGCAGTATTTT.

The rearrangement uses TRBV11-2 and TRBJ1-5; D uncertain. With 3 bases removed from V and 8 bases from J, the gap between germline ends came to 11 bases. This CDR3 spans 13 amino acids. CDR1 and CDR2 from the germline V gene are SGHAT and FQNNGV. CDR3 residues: CASSFGREEPQHF. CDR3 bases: TGTGCCAGCAGCTTCGGTAGGGAGGAGCCCCAGCATTTT.

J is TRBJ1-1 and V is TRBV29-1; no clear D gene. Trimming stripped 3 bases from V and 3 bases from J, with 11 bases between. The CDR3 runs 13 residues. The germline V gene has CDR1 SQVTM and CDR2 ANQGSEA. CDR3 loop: CSVERVLDTEAFF. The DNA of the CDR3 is TGCAGCGTTGAGAGGGTGCTGGACACTGAAGCTTTCTTT. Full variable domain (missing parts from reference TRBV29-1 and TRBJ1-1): SAVISQKPSRDICQRGTSLTIQCQVDSQVTMMFWYRQQPGQSLTLIATANQGSEATYESGFVIDKFPISRPNLTFSTLTVSNMSPEDSSIYLCSVERVLDTEAFFGQGTRLTVV.